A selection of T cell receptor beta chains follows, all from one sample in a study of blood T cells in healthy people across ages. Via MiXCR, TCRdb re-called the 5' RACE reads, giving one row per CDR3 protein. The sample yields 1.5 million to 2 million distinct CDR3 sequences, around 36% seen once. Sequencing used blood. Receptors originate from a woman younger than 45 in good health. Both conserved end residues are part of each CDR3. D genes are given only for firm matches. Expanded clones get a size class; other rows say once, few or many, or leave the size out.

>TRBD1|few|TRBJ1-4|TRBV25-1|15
TGTGCCAGCAGTAAAACAGGGGGCGCAGTTGAAAAACTGTTTTTT
CASSKTGGAVEKLFF
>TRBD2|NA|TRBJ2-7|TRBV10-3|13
TGTGCCACGGCTAGCGGGAGCGGCTACGAGCAGTACTTC
CATASGSGYEQYF
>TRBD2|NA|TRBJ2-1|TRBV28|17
TGTGCCAGCAGTTGGGGACTAGCGGGAGCGGCCTACAATGAGCAGTTCTTC
CASSWGLAGAAYNEQFF
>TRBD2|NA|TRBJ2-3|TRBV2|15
TGTGCCAGCAGTGTCTCGCGGGGGAACACAGATACGCAGTATTTT
CASSVSRGNTDTQYF
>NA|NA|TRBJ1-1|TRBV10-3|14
TGTGCCATCAGTGACCCACCGCCCTTCACTGAAGCTTTCTTT
CAISDPPPFTEAFF
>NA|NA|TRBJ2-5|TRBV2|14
TGTGCCAGCAAGGGGGGGGTCGACCAAGAGACCCAGTACTTC
CASKGGVDQETQYF
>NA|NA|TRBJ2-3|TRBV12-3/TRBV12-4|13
TGTGCCAGCAGTTTAGTCTACCCGGATACGCAGTATTTT
CASSLVYPDTQYF
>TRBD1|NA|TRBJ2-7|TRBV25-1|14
TGTGCCAGGGGGGGACAGGGTATTTCCTACGAGCAGTACTTC
CARGGQGISYEQYF
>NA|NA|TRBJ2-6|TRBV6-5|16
TGTGCCAGCAGACGGACAGCCTACTCTGGGGCCAACGTCCTGACTTTC
CASRRTAYSGANVLTF
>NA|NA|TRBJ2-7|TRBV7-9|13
TGTGCCAGCAGCCTGGACACCGACTACGAGCAGTACTTC
CASSLDTDYEQYF
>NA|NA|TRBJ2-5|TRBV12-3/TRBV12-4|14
TGTGCCGGCAGTTTCGGACTGAGGAAAGAGACCCAGTACTTC
CAGSFGLRKETQYF
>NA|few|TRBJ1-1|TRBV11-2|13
TGTGCCAGCAGCTGGCGACGGGGCACTGAAGCTTTCTTT
CASSWRRGTEAFF
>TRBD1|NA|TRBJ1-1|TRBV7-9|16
TGTGCCAGCAGCTTTCCCGGGACAGGGGGGTACACTGAAGCTTTCTTT
CASSFPGTGGYTEAFF
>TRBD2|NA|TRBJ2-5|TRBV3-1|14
TGTGCCAGCAGCCAAAGAGCGGGGCGGGAGACCCAGTACTTC
CASSQRAGRETQYF
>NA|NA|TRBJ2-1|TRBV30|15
TGTGCCTGGAGTGCGGACTGGAGCTCCTACAATGAGCAGTTCTTC
CAWSADWSSYNEQFF
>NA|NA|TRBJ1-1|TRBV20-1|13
TGCAGTGCTCAGAGGGGGGTGAACACTGAAGCTTTCTTT
CSAQRGVNTEAFF
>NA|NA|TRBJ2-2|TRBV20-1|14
TGCAGTGCTCGGTCGGGACCACACACCGGGGAGCTGTTTTTT
CSARSGPHTGELFF
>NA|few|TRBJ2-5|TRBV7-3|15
TGTGCCAGCAGCGCCAGCGGTTGGGCTCAAGAGACCCAGTACTTC
CASSASGWAQETQYF
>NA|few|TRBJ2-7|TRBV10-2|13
TGCGCCAGCAGGGATGGGCAGGGGTACGAGCAGTACTTC
CASRDGQGYEQYF
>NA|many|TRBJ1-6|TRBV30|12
TGTGCCAGCCAGGAACCCACGTCGCCCCTCCACTTT
CASQEPTSPLHF
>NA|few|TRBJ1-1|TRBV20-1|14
TGCAGTGCTAGTGAAAGGGCAGTGAACACTGAAGCTTTCTTT
CSASERAVNTEAFF
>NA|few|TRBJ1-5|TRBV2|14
TGTGCCAGCAGGCCTACAGGGAGCAATCAGCCCCAGCATTTT
CASRPTGSNQPQHF
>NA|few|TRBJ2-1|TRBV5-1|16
TGCGCCAGCAGCTTGTCGTCAGGTATGACTTACAATGAGCAGTTCTTC
CASSLSSGMTYNEQFF
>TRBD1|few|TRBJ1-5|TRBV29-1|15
TGCAGCGTTGCGTTCGCGCAAGGGGGCGGTCAGCCCCAGCATTTT
CSVAFAQGGGQPQHF
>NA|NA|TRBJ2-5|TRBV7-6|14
TGTGCCAGCAGCTTAGCGTGGACCTCTGAGACCCAGTACTTC
CASSLAWTSETQYF
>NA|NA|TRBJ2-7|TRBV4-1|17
TGCGCCAGCAGCCGCGGAACGGAAGGGCCCACAACCTACGAGCAGTACTTC
CASSRGTEGPTTYEQYF
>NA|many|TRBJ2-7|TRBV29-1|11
TGCAGCGTCCAAACGCCCTACGAGCAGTACTTC
CSVQTPYEQYF
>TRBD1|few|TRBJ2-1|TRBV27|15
TGTGCCAGCAGTTTCAGGGGGTACTCCTACAATGAGCAGTTCTTC
CASSFRGYSYNEQFF
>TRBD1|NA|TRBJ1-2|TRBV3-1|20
TGTGCCAGCAGCCAACCTGTAGTCCGGACAGGACGCCGTTCTAACTATGGCTACACCTTC
CASSQPVVRTGRRSNYGYTF
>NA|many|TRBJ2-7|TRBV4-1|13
TGCGCCAGCAGCCAAACGATTCGGTACGAGCAGTACTTC
CASSQTIRYEQYF
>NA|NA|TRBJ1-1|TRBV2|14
TGTGCCAGCAGTGAAGGGGTGTTGAACACTGAAGCTTTCTTT
CASSEGVLNTEAFF
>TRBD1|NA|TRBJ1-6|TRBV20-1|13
TGCAGTGCCCCGACAGGGGTGAATTCACCCCTCCACTTT
CSAPTGVNSPLHF
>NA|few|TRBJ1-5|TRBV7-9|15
TGTGCCAGCAGCTTAGGCGCCAGGGAGGATCAGCCCCAGCATTTT
CASSLGAREDQPQHF
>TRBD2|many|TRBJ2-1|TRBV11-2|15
TGTGCCAGCAGCTTAACTAGCGGGGACTACAATGAGCAGTTCTTC
CASSLTSGDYNEQFF
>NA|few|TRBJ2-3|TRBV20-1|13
TGCAGTGCTAGAGGCTCCCCCACAGATACGCAGTATTTT
CSARGSPTDTQYF
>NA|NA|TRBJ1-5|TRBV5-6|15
TGTGCCAGCAGCATGGGGGGGGGAAACAATCAGCCCCAGCATTTT
CASSMGGGNNQPQHF
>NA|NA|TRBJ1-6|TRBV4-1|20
TGCGCCAGCAGCCAAGATGGAAGAAGGGTCGCAGGCTCCTATAATTCACCCCTCCACTTT
CASSQDGRRVAGSYNSPLHF
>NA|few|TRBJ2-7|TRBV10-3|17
TGTGCCATCAGTGAGTCGACTCGGTCATGGGGGACCTACGAGCAGTACTTC
CAISESTRSWGTYEQYF
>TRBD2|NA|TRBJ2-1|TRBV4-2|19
TGTGCCAGCAGCCCATACTCCCAGACTAGCGGGGGCACCTACAATGAGCAGTTCTTC
CASSPYSQTSGGTYNEQFF
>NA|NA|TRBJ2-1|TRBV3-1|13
TGTGCCAGCAGCCAGAAGGGGAGCAATGAGCAGTTCTTC
CASSQKGSNEQFF
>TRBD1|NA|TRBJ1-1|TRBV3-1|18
TGTGCCAGCAGCCAAGAACACCGGGACAGGGGGCGCGAGACTGAAGCTTTCTTT
CASSQEHRDRGRETEAFF
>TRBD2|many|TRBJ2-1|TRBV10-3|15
TGTGCCATCAGTGAGTCTGGCGGGGGATACAATGAGCAGTTCTTC
CAISESGGGYNEQFF